The rows below give T cell receptor beta chains drawn from one sample of a study of vaccination and CD4 T cells after COVID-19. These TCRs are of unknown antigen specificity. TCRdb called the PCR reads again in MiXCR, with one record for every CDR3 protein. Of tens of thousands of distinct CDR3 sequences in the sample, under 65% were seen once. Input material: CD4+ T cells from blood, cultured in vitro. These receptors originate from a human donor who had recovered from COVID-19. Both conserved end residues are part of each CDR3.

j_gene,v_gene,CDR3aa
TRBJ2-7,TRBV29-1,CSVKGLSYEQYF
TRBJ2-3,TRBV10-3,CAISESGSGSTDTQYF
TRBJ2-5,TRBV7-2,CASSLFLAGGETQYF
TRBJ1-3,TRBV6-1,CASLDRTSGNTIYF
TRBJ2-1,TRBV20-1,CSAGQVATSGINNEQFF
TRBJ1-5,TRBV20-1,CSAGDQPQHF
TRBJ1-1,TRBV20-1,CSARTPGRGPSEAFF
TRBJ1-5,TRBV6-1,CASRRGSQPQHF
TRBJ2-3,TRBV11-2,CASSHGASGYSTDTQYF
.,TRBV7-2,CASSLAGTGPYEQYF
TRBJ2-7,TRBV20-1,CYWGIHEQYF
TRBJ1-2,TRBV19,CASSTLDRVNEDGYTF
TRBJ1-5,TRBV30,CAWSRGHNQPQHF
TRBJ1-6,TRBV27,CASSLTQGGHSPLHF
TRBJ1-2,TRBV30,CAWRPTGGFNYGYTF
TRBJ1-1,TRBV29-1,CSVVKLDNPTEAFF
TRBJ1-1,TRBV6-5,CASSYSRAPLEAFF
TRBJ2-5,TRBV7-2,CASSPPRGRQETQYF
TRBJ2-3,TRBV5-1,CASSSGLAGGSDTQYF
TRBJ1-6,TRBV15,CATSPQAGSPLHF
TRBJ2-7,TRBV7-8,CASSLGGQARTPYEQYF
TRBJ1-1,TRBV7-6,CASSFRGAAEAFF
TRBJ2-4,TRBV7-2,CASSYSRGIQYF
TRBJ1-1,TRBV15,CATSRDLWQEAFF
TRBJ1-1,TRBV7-3,CASSLAPNTEAFF
TRBJ1-3,TRBV7-2,CASSPGPENTIYF
TRBJ1-1,TRBV7-9,CASSQGRAGGGNEAFF
TRBJ1-2,TRBV11-1,CASSSRQGGYGYTF
TRBJ2-2,TRBV20-1,CSAQGLSGGTPYTGELFF
TRBJ2-5,TRBV7-6,CASSLGGAHETQYF
TRBJ1-2,TRBV12-3/TRBV12-4,CASSVRDSYGYTF
TRBJ2-1,TRBV6-2/TRBV6-3,CASRGARLLSSYNEQFF
TRBJ1-1,TRBV20-1,CSAAETGAGEAFF
TRBJ2-7,TRBV21-1,CASSCGLPGYEQYF
TRBJ1-5,TRBV28,CASRLRTADNQPQHF
TRBJ1-6,TRBV12-5,CASGLPTDGALHF
TRBJ1-2,TRBV6-2/TRBV6-3,CASSSNNYGYTF
TRBJ2-7,TRBV19,CASSINPGAPYEQYF
TRBJ2-3,TRBV12-3/TRBV12-4,CASTSGVWSDTQYF
TRBJ2-1,TRBV7-9,CASSLRLAGNPFSYNEQFF
TRBJ2-3,TRBV6-1,CASSDAGRTQYF
TRBJ2-3,TRBV11-2,CASSLGTDTQYF
TRBJ1-5,TRBV5-6,CASSLGDSLSQPQHF
TRBJ1-5,TRBV25-1,CASSETGKDQPQHF
TRBJ2-2,TRBV6-4,CASSDSTGASTGELFF
TRBJ2-5,TRBV20-1,CSARDRGRGETQYF
TRBJ1-2,TRBV10-3,CAISGQTGAYGYTF
TRBJ2-7,TRBV18,CASSPRQGYEQYF
TRBJ1-1,TRBV5-5,CASSLTGGRTEAFF
TRBJ2-1,TRBV7-2,CASSLAGLAGYNEQFF
TRBJ2-1,TRBV11-3,CASSLGAGGARNNEQFF
TRBJ2-7,TRBV6-1,CASSDKGTAYEQYF
TRBJ1-2,TRBV6-4,CASSDQGAVGYTF
TRBJ2-7,TRBV5-8,CASRVRGRTYEQYF
TRBJ1-2,TRBV7-2,CASSLAGDGYTF
TRBJ1-6,TRBV12-3/TRBV12-4,CASSRTGLKSSYNSPLHF
TRBJ2-6,TRBV6-1,CASTPRGDGANVLTF
TRBJ2-4,TRBV7-2,CASSLPGQGRDIQYF
TRBJ2-4,TRBV29-1,CSVVGRNIQYF